This T cell receptor beta chain was documented in a study of T cell responses to AZD1222 COVID-19 vaccine. CDR3 length: 14 amino acids. Trimming shortened V by 6 bases and J by 1 base, and 12 bases separated the two germline ends. Germline V CDR1 and CDR2: MNHNY, SVGAGI (reference sequence). The method was immunoSEQ multiplex PCR; TCRdb's version includes in-frame clones alone and lacks a portion of them. The sample holds fewer than 130,000 clones, 90% to 95% seen once. The clonotype was recovered from an adult in good health. Sequencing used peripheral blood, obtained on day 0 of AZD1222 vaccination. This chain links TRBV6-6 with TRBJ2-5; tentative D call: TRBD2 (5 bases). The CDR3 DNA sequence: TGTGCCAGCAGGGACTCGATGGGCCAAGAGACCCAGTACTTC. Translated, it gives CASRDSMGQETQYF.